The 29 T cell receptor beta chains given below trace back to one sample, sequenced in a study of CD8+ T cells in alopecia areata. Treatment specified: oral pan-JAK inhibitor, 5-10 mg twice daily. Following RNA extraction, reverse transcription yielded cDNA that acted as the sequencing template. Profiling relied on immunoSEQ multiplex PCR, and the TCRdb table lists in-frame clones only, not all of them. The sample carries 150,000 to 200,000 clones, around three fifths recorded once. This specimen was CD4+ T cells sorted from blood, taken at week 24, from a patient treated with tofacitinib. The receptors were sampled from a human donor with alopecia areata.

The genes are TRBV29-1 and TRBJ1-5; D gene unclear. The ends were cut back, 7 bases at V and 0 bases at J, with 16 bases in the middle. Germline CDR1 is SQVTM and CDR2 is ANQGSEA. This CDR3 comprises 15 residues. The CDR3 bases are TGCAGCGCCGTAACATCGGGTTATAGCAATCAGCCCCAGCATTTT. Protein: CSAVTSGYSNQPQHF.

The genes are TRBV10-2 and TRBJ2-5, with a possible D match to TRBD1 (6 bases). The ends were cut back, 8 bases at V and 2 bases at J, with 12 bases in the middle. This CDR3 is built from 13 residues. The germline CDR1 and CDR2 sequences are WSHSY and SAAADI. The CDR3 reads CASAHGQQETQYF. The CDR3 DNA follows: TGCGCCAGCGCTCACGGACAGCAAGAGACCCAGTACTTC.

The rearrangement joins TRBV18 to TRBJ2-7; no reliable D call. Germline CDR1 KGHSH, CDR2 LQKENI. CDR3 size: 14 residues. The V end lost 2 bases, the J end lost 0 bases, and 8 bases lay between the germline ends. The chain's CDR3 is CASSPVQISYEQYF. CDR3 nucleotide sequence: TGTGCCAGCTCACCAGTGCAGATCTCCTACGAGCAGTACTTC.

This clone was picked up a small number of times. The CDR3 protein is CASSLGWDGYTF. The CDR3 DNA follows: TGTGCCAGCAGCTTAGGTTGGGATGGCTACACCTTC. The rearrangement links TRBV7-9 to TRBJ1-2; no reliable D call. Between the trimmed V and J ends, which lost 1 base and 6 bases, there was a span of 6 bases. The CDR3 is 12 amino acids. Looked up from germline, CDR1 is SEHNR and CDR2 is FQNEAQ (reference sequence).

The chain links TRBV29-1 to TRBJ2-1, with 12 bases identical to TRBD2. V gave up 7 bases and J gave up 3 bases; unmatched junction bases: 13. Germline V gene lookup returns CDR1 SQVTM and CDR2 ANQGSEA. The CDR3 has 17 residues. The CDR3 sequence is CSAPRLAGESSYNEQFF. The CDR3 DNA sequence: TGCAGCGCCCCCCGACTAGCGGGGGAATCAAGCTACAATGAGCAGTTCTTC.

The chain carries TRBV19 and TRBJ1-5; the D is unclear. Per the germline V gene, CDR1 is LNHDA and CDR2 is SQIVND (reference sequence). Trimming cost V 7 bases and J 2 bases, with 12 bases left between them. The CDR3 runs 14 residues. DNA for the CDR3: TGTGCCAGTATCTCGGGCGGGGGCAATCAGCCCCAGCATTTT. Its translation is CASISGGGNQPQHF.

This clone was seen once. Sequence at one end of the junction differs from germline and may be a read error. The V call is TRBV9, the J call TRBJ1-2; a weak D match, TRBD1 (5 bases). Germline CDR1 is SGDLS and CDR2 is YYNGEE. This CDR3 has 11 amino acids. The CDR3, as DNA: TGTGCCAGCAGCGTAGAGAGGGACCTGGCCTTC. This codes for CASSVERDLAF.

This clone was counted between two and nine times. The CDR3 loop is CASSEEPGRNTQYF. The CDR3, as DNA: TGCGCCAGCAGTGAAGAGCCGGGTAGAAATACGCAGTATTTT. This sequence joins TRBV10-1 and TRBJ2-3; no clear D. The CDR3 is 14 amino acids. V lost 3 bases and J lost 7, with 14 bases in between. Germline V CDR1 and CDR2: WNHNN, SYGVQD (reference sequence).

The rearrangement links TRBV30 to TRBJ2-1; D call uncertain. The V end was cut by 3 bases, the J end by 4 bases, with 4 bases between. Germline V gene lookup returns CDR1 GTSNPN and CDR2 SVGIG (reference sequence). This CDR3 region has 11 residues. As DNA, the CDR3 is TGTGCCTGGAGAATGTACAATGAGCAGTTCTTC. Translating gives CAWRMYNEQFF.

This sequence joins TRBV6-6 and TRBJ1-1; D gene unclear. The V end lost 0 bases, the J end lost 1 base, and 6 bases lay between the germline ends. Germline V CDR1 and CDR2: MNHNY, SVGAGI (reference sequence). There are 14 residues in the CDR3. The CDR3 loop reads CASSYSRQNTEAFF. The CDR3 DNA follows: TGTGCCAGCAGTTACTCGAGACAGAACACTGAAGCTTTCTTT.

CDR3 protein: CAWTLQGQNEKLFF. The CDR3 DNA reads as TGTGCCTGGACCCTACAGGGCCAAAATGAAAAACTGTTTTTT. The chain combines TRBV30 with TRBJ1-4; possible D gene TRBD1, 6 bases. Looked up from germline, CDR1 is GTSNPN and CDR2 is SVGIG (reference sequence). The V end was cut by 4 bases, the J end by 5 bases, with 14 bases between. The length of the CDR3 is 14 residues.

The rearrangement links TRBV5-6 to TRBJ1-2, with 8 bases aligning to TRBD1. The germline CDR1 and CDR2 sequences are SGHDT and YYEEEE. The J segment lost 8 bases and the V segment lost 2 bases, leaving 8 bases of the junction unmatched. This CDR3 has 14 amino acids. This chain's CDR3 is CASSFERTGHGYTF. The CDR3 bases are TGTGCCAGCAGCTTCGAAAGGACAGGGCACGGCTACACCTTC.

The gene calls are TRBV29-1 and TRBJ2-5, with D possibly TRBD1 on 6 matching bases. The CDR3 is made up of 13 amino acids. V lost 7 bases and J 4 bases, leaving 16 bases between the germline ends. Germline-derived CDR1 and CDR2 are SQVTM and ANQGSEA. The CDR3 loop is CSASGRGRETQYF. CDR3 coding DNA: TGCAGCGCCTCCGGCAGGGGTCGAGAGACCCAGTACTTC.

About this clone: A read error may be the cause here, since a much bigger clone is one base away. The chain uses TRBV6-6 and TRBJ2-5; D is undetermined. CDR3 length equals 12 residues. Germline V CDR1 and CDR2: MNHNY, SVGAGI (reference sequence). The V gene lost 1 base and the J gene lost 1 base, with 1 base spanning the gap. CDR3 sequence (DNA): TGTGCCAGCAGTTACTTCCAAGAGACCCAGTACTTC. This sequence encodes CASSYFQETQYF.

The V and J genes are TRBV14 and TRBJ2-1; 9 bases agree with TRBD2. The CDR3 contains 16 residues. Trimming took 4 bases from V and 8 from J; bases not matched to a gene: 12. Germline CDR1 reads SGHDN; CDR2 reads FVKESK. CDR3 sequence reads: CASSLLKRGAGDEQFF. Here the CDR3 DNA reads TGTGCCAGCAGCCTCTTGAAGCGGGGGGCCGGGGATGAGCAGTTCTTC.

This chain links TRBV19 with TRBJ1-5; TRBD1 matches at 7 bases. The J segment lost 3 bases and the V segment lost 5 bases, leaving 7 bases of the junction unmatched. There are 15 residues in the CDR3. CDR1 and CDR2 (germline): LNHDA, SQIVND (reference sequence). The CDR3: CASSARQGNNQPQHF. As DNA, the CDR3 is TGTGCCAGTAGTGCTCGACAGGGTAACAATCAGCCCCAGCATTTT.

The rearrangement uses TRBV10-3 and TRBJ1-6, with D maybe TRBD1 (6 bases). The CDR3 is 17 residues long. CDR1 ENHRY and CDR2 SYGVKD come from the germline V gene. V shed 0 bases and J shed 13 bases, with 22 bases lying between them. CDR3 sequence reads: CAISESRVGQGTRPLHF. CDR3 coding DNA: TGTGCCATCAGTGAGTCCCGCGTGGGGCAGGGGACTAGGCCCCTCCACTTT.

This clone was recorded a few times. The chain employs TRBV29-1 and TRBJ2-1; D is perhaps TRBD1 or TRBD2 (6 bases each). Trimming shortened V by 2 bases and J by 6 bases, and 14 bases separated the two germline ends. Germline assignment: CDR1 SQVTM and CDR2 ANQGSEA. This CDR3 is built from 14 residues. CDR3 in amino acids: CSVERGGMGNEQFF. CDR3 coding DNA: TGCAGCGTTGAACGAGGGGGGATGGGCAATGAGCAGTTCTTC.

This clone came up a few times. The chain joins TRBV5-1 to TRBJ1-5, with a possible D match to TRBD1 (6 bases). The ends were cut back, 1 base at V and 7 bases at J, with 12 bases in the middle. Germline V gives CDR1 SGHRS, CDR2 YFSETQ. The CDR3 loop spans 14 amino acids. CDR3 coding DNA: TGCGCCAGCAGCTTGCTGGCAGGGGAACAGCCCCAGCATTTT. Protein sequence: CASSLLAGEQPQHF.

This clone was seen a handful of times. The chain has TRBV6-5 and TRBJ2-5; 9 bases are shared with TRBD2. The CDR3 sequence is 14 residues long. Germline values: CDR1 MNHEY, CDR2 SVGAGI. With V trimmed by 6 bases and J by 4 bases, 6 bases remained unmatched. CDR3 amino acids: CASRIGLATETQYF. In DNA, the CDR3 is TGTGCCAGCAGGATTGGACTAGCGACAGAGACCCAGTACTTC.

The rearrangement uses TRBV19 and TRBJ1-2; 7 bases match TRBD1. The length of the CDR3 is 15 residues. Germline V gives CDR1 LNHDA, CDR2 SQIVND (reference sequence). Trimming took 0 bases from V and 8 from J; bases not matched to a gene: 9. CDR3 amino acids: CASSIDRQGIGGYTF. In DNA form, the CDR3 reads TGTGCCAGTAGTATAGATCGACAGGGTATAGGGGGCTACACCTTC.

The V gene is TRBV4-1, the J gene TRBJ2-6; D perhaps matches TRBD2 (5 bases). Germline lookup yields CDR1 MGHRA and CDR2 YSYEKL. The CDR3 consists of 16 residues. The V and J ends lost 0 bases and 1 base respectively, with 7 bases between them. DNA of the CDR3: TGCGCCAGCAGCCAAGAAGGGAGTTCTGGGGCCAACGTCCTGACTTTC. Protein sequence: CASSQEGSSGANVLTF.

This clone was picked up one time. The rearrangement joins TRBV30 to TRBJ1-4; D not resolved. This CDR3 spans 12 amino acids. CDR1 and CDR2 from the germline V gene are GTSNPN and SVGIG (reference sequence). V lost 2 bases, J lost 4 bases, and 5 bases lay in between. The CDR3 nucleotides are TGTGCCTGGAGTATGCTTAATGAAAAACTGTTTTTT. Encoded protein: CAWSMLNEKLFF.

To note about this clone: Other DNA sequences in the sample encode the same CDR3. The CDR3 DNA reads TGCAGCGGGGGACAGGGTAACACTGAAGCTTTCTTT. Residues: CSGGQGNTEAFF. The chain is built from TRBV29-1 and TRBJ1-1; 9 nucleotides align to TRBD1. This CDR3 comprises 12 residues. Germline V gene sequence: CDR1 SQVTM, CDR2 ANQGSEA. The J segment lost 2 bases and the V segment lost 7 bases, leaving 2 bases of the junction unmatched.

The chain combines TRBV15 with TRBJ2-1; TRBD1 matches at 10 bases. This CDR3 has 16 amino acids. Trimming took 7 bases from V and 2 from J; bases not matched to a gene: 8. Germline CDR1 is LNHNV and CDR2 is YYDKDF (reference sequence). The CDR3 loop reads CATTGTGAPTYNEQFF. The CDR3 DNA reads TGTGCCACCACCGGGACAGGGGCTCCGACCTACAATGAGCAGTTCTTC.

CDR3 sequence (DNA): TGTGCCTGGAGTGGACAGGTGGCGGGTGGCTACACCTTC. Translating gives CAWSGQVAGGYTF. The chain couples TRBV30 to TRBJ1-2; weak D call: TRBD1 (6 bases). Germline assignment: CDR1 GTSNPN and CDR2 SVGIG (reference sequence). The CDR3 contains 13 residues. Deletions cut 1 base from V and 7 bases from J, with 13 bases between.

This clone has only a few counts. The CDR3 nucleotides are TGTGCCAGCAGCGTAGGAGGGTCTAGATCACCCCTCCACTTT. It specifies CASSVGGSRSPLHF. The genes are TRBV9 and TRBJ1-6, with D hard to call. Germline assignment: CDR1 SGDLS and CDR2 YYNGEE. The CDR3 is 14 residues long. V lost 0 bases to trimming and J lost 10 bases, with 11 bases between them.

This clone occurred a few times. V and J are TRBV12-5 and TRBJ1-1; no definite D call. V lost 2 bases and J 0 bases, leaving 7 bases between the germline ends. The germline gives CDR1 LGHNT, CDR2 FRNRAP. The CDR3 totals 14 residues. The CDR3 DNA reads as TGTGCTAGTGGTTTGACACTGCTGAACACTGAAGCTTTCTTT. This encodes CASGLTLLNTEAFF.

This clone has more than one count but fewer than ten. This sample includes further DNA sequences coding for the same CDR3. The chain is built from TRBV20-1 and TRBJ2-2; D ambiguous. The CDR3 has 11 amino acids. With 4 bases removed from V and 3 bases from J, the gap between germline ends came to 3 bases. Germline CDR1 and CDR2: DFQATT and SNEGSKA (reference sequence). CDR3 coding DNA: TGCAGTGCTACCGACACCGGGGAGCTGTTTTTT. Translating it yields CSATDTGELFF.